These 15 T cell receptor beta chains were sequenced from one sample in a study of early T cells in non-severe SARS-CoV-2 infection. TCRdb reprocessed the 5' RACE reads via MiXCR and lists one record per CDR3 protein. The data hold some 30,000 distinct CDR3 sequences, with 9% observed a single time. The sequenced sample was whole blood. These receptors came from an adult who was a healthcare worker with PCR-confirmed SARS-CoV-2 infection or an uninfected control (not recorded which).

This clonotype was recorded many times. V gene TRBV20-1 combines with J gene TRBJ1-3; no clear D. Germline lookup yields CDR1 DFQATT and CDR2 SNEGSKA (reference sequence). The CDR3 loop spans 13 amino acids. V lost 1 base and J lost 6, with 10 bases in between. Here the CDR3 reads CSARGQPLNTIYF. CDR3 DNA: TGCAGTGCTAGAGGGCAGCCGCTAAACACCATATATTTT.

This clonotype is judged large. The gene calls are TRBV12-3 or TRBV12-4 and TRBJ2-1; D is possibly TRBD1 or TRBD2 (5 bases each). The CDR3 has 13 amino acids. The germline V and J ends were trimmed by 6 bases and 4 bases, with 10 bases remaining between them. In DNA, the CDR3 is TGTGCCAGCAGCCGGGGCGGATACAATGAGCAGTTCTTC. It is translated as CASSRGGYNEQFF.

This clonotype was seen more than once but under ten times. CDR3 coding DNA: TGTGCCAGCAGATCCGAGACAGGGGCGACCCAGTACTTC. It specifies CASRSETGATQYF. J is TRBJ2-5 and V is TRBV12-3 or TRBV12-4; 8 nucleotides line up with TRBD1. CDR3 size: 13 residues. J lost 7 bases, V lost 6 bases, and 7 bases had no gene match.

There are many counts of this clonotype. This chain links TRBV5-1 with TRBJ2-7; perhaps TRBD1 as D (6 bases). Germline V CDR1 and CDR2: SGHRS, YFSETQ. The CDR3 has 15 amino acids. Deletions cut 1 base from V and 6 bases from J, with 17 bases between. The CDR3 coding sequence is TGCGCCAGCAGCTTGTGGGGGCAGGATTCCAGCGAGCAGTACTTC. This codes for CASSLWGQDSSEQYF.

The chain employs TRBV5-1 and TRBJ2-1; D is tentatively TRBD1 or TRBD2 (5 bases each). The CDR3 sequence is 13 residues long. In germline, CDR1 is SGHRS, CDR2 YFSETQ. The V gene lost 2 bases and the J gene lost 5 bases, with 8 bases spanning the gap. In DNA, the CDR3 is TGCGCCAGCAGCTTCGGGGCCAACAATGAGCAGTTCTTC. Residues: CASSFGANNEQFF.

This clonotype was counted only a few times. V and J are TRBV19 and TRBJ2-1; unclear D gene. The germline V and J ends were trimmed by 5 bases and 2 bases, with 28 bases remaining between them. The germline V gene encodes CDR1 LNHDA and CDR2 SQIVND (reference sequence). CDR3 length: 20 amino acids. CDR3 region: CASSPVGNSGLYGTYNEQFF. CDR3 DNA sequence: TGTGCCAGTAGTCCGGTAGGGAACTCTGGCTTATACGGAACCTACAATGAGCAGTTCTTC.

V gene TRBV12-3 or TRBV12-4 combines with J gene TRBJ2-3, with no clear D. The V and J ends lost 5 bases and 2 bases respectively, with 2 bases between them. This CDR3 region has 11 residues. DNA of the CDR3: TGTGCCAGCAGTAACACAGATACGCAGTATTTT. Its translation: CASSNTDTQYF.

The CDR3 protein is CSASGVAGPAYGYTF. The CDR3 DNA sequence: TGCAGTGCTAGCGGAGTTGCAGGTCCGGCGTATGGCTACACCTTC. The rearrangement joins TRBV20-1 to TRBJ1-2; D is undetermined. V lost 3 bases and J 5 bases, leaving 19 bases between the germline ends. Per the germline V gene, CDR1 is DFQATT and CDR2 is SNEGSKA (reference sequence). The CDR3 extends over 15 amino acids.

The V gene is TRBV20-1, the J gene TRBJ2-1, with 8 bases lining up with TRBD1. J was trimmed by 4 bases and V by 3 bases; bases with no gene match: 5. The CDR3 sequence is 14 residues long. Looked up from germline, CDR1 is DFQATT and CDR2 is SNEGSKA (reference sequence). CDR3 bases: TGCAGTGCTAGTAACAGGGGGTGGTACAATGAGCAGTTCTTC. Translation gives CSASNRGWYNEQFF.

This clonotype has a handful of counts. The rearrangement links TRBV6-5 to TRBJ1-5; tentative D call: TRBD1 (5 bases). The CDR3 consists of 13 residues. V dropped 4 bases and J dropped 6 bases, with 10 bases sitting between them. Per the germline V gene, CDR1 is MNHEY and CDR2 is SVGAGI. In DNA form, the CDR3 reads TGTGCCAGCAGTTCGGCAGGGAGTCAGCCCCAGCATTTT. The encoded protein is CASSSAGSQPQHF.

The DNA of the CDR3 is TGTGCCAGCAGTACTACAGGGAAGCAGTACTTC. Its protein is CASSTTGKQYF. V and J are TRBV12-3 or TRBV12-4 and TRBJ2-7; weak D call: TRBD1 (6 bases). The CDR3 spans 11 residues. With 5 bases removed from V and 8 bases from J, the gap between germline ends came to 10 bases.

The chain recombines TRBV7-8 with TRBJ2-3; 8 bases map to TRBD2. The V gene's germline CDR1 is SGHVS and CDR2 FQNEAQ. Trimming took 2 bases from V and 0 from J; bases not matched to a gene: 7. The CDR3 is made up of 17 amino acids. This CDR3 is CASSLLTSGGSTDTQYF. The CDR3 DNA follows: TGTGCCAGCAGCTTACTTACCAGCGGGGGTAGCACAGATACGCAGTATTTT. Full variable domain (outside the CDR3, taken from reference TRBV7-8 and TRBJ2-3): GAGVSQSPRYKVAKRGQDVALRCDPISGHVSLFWYQQALGQGPEFLTYFQNEAQLDKSGLPSDRFFAERPEGSVSTLKIQRTQQEDSAVYLCASSLLTSGGSTDTQYFGPGTRLTVL.

This clonotype was detected a few times. This chain connects TRBV18 to TRBJ2-7, with 7 bases matching TRBD1. Germline CDR1 reads KGHSH; CDR2 reads LQKENI. V trimming: 3 bases; J trimming: 2 bases; junction bases outside the gene matches: 7. The CDR3 has 15 residues. The CDR3 sequence is CASSPPGQLTYEQYF. As DNA, the CDR3 is TGTGCCAGCTCACCCCCGGGACAGCTTACCTACGAGCAGTACTTC.

This clonotype was counted at least ten times. This chain uses TRBV19 with TRBJ1-5; TRBD1 aligns across 8 bases. Germline-derived CDR1 and CDR2 are LNHDA and SQIVND (reference sequence). The CDR3 sequence is 16 residues long. V lost 4 bases and J lost 2; bases outside the gene matches: 7. CDR3 loop: CASSTWTGSGNQPQHF. As DNA, the CDR3 is TGTGCCAGTAGTACCTGGACAGGGTCCGGCAATCAGCCCCAGCATTTT.

This clonotype was observed many times. V gene TRBV27 combines with J gene TRBJ2-7, with 10 bases fitting TRBD2. V was clipped by 7 bases and J by 2 bases; unmatched bases: 8. Germline V gives CDR1 MNHEY, CDR2 SMNVEV (reference sequence). This CDR3 is 15 amino acids long. CDR3 protein: CASIPLAGETYEQYF. The CDR3 DNA is TGTGCCAGCATCCCTCTAGCGGGGGAGACCTACGAGCAGTACTTC.